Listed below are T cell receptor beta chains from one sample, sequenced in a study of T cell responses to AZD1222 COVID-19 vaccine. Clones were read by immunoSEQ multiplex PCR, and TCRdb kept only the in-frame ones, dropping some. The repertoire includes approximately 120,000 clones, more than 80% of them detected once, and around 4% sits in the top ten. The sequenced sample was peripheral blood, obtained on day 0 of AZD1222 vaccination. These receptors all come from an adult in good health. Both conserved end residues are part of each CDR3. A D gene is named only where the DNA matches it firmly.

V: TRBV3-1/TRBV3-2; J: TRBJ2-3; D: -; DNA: TGTGCCAGCAGCCAAGATCCAAACACAGATACGCAGTATTTT; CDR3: CASSQDPNTDTQYF
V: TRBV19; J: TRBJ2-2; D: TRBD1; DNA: TGTGCCAGTAGTAAGAACAGGGGGCGACGTGGCACCGGGGAGCTGTTTTTT; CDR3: CASSKNRGRRGTGELFF
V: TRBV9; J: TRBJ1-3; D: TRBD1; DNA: TGTGCCAGCAGCGTGAGAACAGGGGGCGCGACTGGAAACACCATATATTTT; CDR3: CASSVRTGGATGNTIYF
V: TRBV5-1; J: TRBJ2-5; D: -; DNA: TGCGCCAGCCGAACTCAAGGGCAGACGCAAGAGACCCAGTACTTC; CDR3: CASRTQGQTQETQYF
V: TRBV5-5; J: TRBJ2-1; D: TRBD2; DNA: TGTGCCAGCAGACCGCGGGGGGACTCCTACAATGAGCAGTTCTTC; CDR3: CASRPRGDSYNEQFF
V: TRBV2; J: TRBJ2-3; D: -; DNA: TGTGCCAGCAGACGGACAGATACGCAGTATTTT; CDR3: CASRRTDTQYF
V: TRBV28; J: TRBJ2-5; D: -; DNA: TGTGCCAGTAGAGAGGGGCGACTGAGAGAGACCCAGTACTTC; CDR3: CASREGRLRETQYF
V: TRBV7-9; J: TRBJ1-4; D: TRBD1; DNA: TGTGCCAGCAGCTTATTGGATTTAGGGGGCGGTGAAAAACTGTTTTTT; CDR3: CASSLLDLGGGEKLFF
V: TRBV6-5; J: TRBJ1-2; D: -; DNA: TGTGCCGGCTCGGACAGCCTATATGGCTACACCTTC; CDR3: CAGSDSLYGYTF
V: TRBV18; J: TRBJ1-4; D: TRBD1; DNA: TGTGCCAGCTCACCCCCGGGACAGGGTGGTGAAAAACTGTTTTTT; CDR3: CASSPPGQGGEKLFF
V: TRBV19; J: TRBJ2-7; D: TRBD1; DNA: TGTGCCAGTAGTATCGGACAGGCGGTAGGCTACGAGCAGTACTTC; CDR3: CASSIGQAVGYEQYF